The subject of this entry is one T cell receptor (beta chain). No antigen is known for it. V lost 3 bases to trimming and J lost 8 bases; unmatched junction nucleotides: 5. There are 14 residues in the CDR3. CDR1 is SGHDT and CDR2 is YYEEEE in the germline V gene. The entry originates in a study of T cell repertoires in cytomegalovirus infection. Study in general: Both recently identified HLA-C-restricted and well-studied HLA-B-restricted CMV epitopes were used in the study. Study conclusions and caveats: HLA-C-restricted TCR beta clonotypes specific for CMV led the ex vivo response. Cumulative public TCR beta family frequency identified CMV carriers with the relevant HLA.

One entry per CDR3 protein results from TCRdb running MiXCR on the reads. The table has fewer than 900,000 distinct CDR3 sequences, 25% to 30% seen once. The V and J genes are TRBV5-6 and TRBJ1-4, with 9 bases fitting TRBD1. The receptor comes from a human donor in good health (CMV status not recorded). Some clones in this sample may be carry-over from other donors' samples. Sequencing used cultured CD8+ T cells from PBMCs, obtained from culture after CMV antigen stimulation. CDR3 nucleotide sequence: TGTGCCAGCAGCTGGGGACAGGGTGCAGAAAAACTGTTTTTT. It encodes CASSWGQGAEKLFF. The variable domain in full, with the rest retrieved from reference TRBV5-6 and TRBJ1-4, is DAGVTQSPTHLIKTRGQQVTLRCSPKSGHDTVSWYQQALGQGPQFIFQYYEEEERQRGNFPDRFSGHQFPNYSSELNVNALLLGDSALYLCASSWGQGAEKLFFGSGTQLSVL.